One TCR beta chain is described in this entry. The germline gives CDR1 LNHDA, CDR2 SQIVND (reference sequence). V lost 0 bases to trimming and J lost 7 bases; unmatched junction nucleotides: 3. The CDR3 spans 15 residues. Per the authors' pipeline: Sequence data from immunoSEQ were junction-only and lacked quality scores; consequently, filtering differed. The method was immunoSEQ multiplex PCR; TCRdb's version includes in-frame clones alone and lacks a portion of them. V, J and clone size were drawn from that table, and D and trimming were deduced from the DNA. The table lists over a million clones, roughly 80% of them singletons. The sample originates from a study of shared clonotypes between healthy human individuals. For the study at large: Each donor had three CD4 naive, three CD4 memory, two CD8 naive and one CD8 memory plate.

The chain links TRBV19 to TRBJ1-6; TRBD1 aligns across 7 bases. The source of this sequence is a man aged 18 to 29 in good health. Material: memory CD4+ T cells sorted from blood. Subset: CD45RA-negative fraction. The CDR3 DNA sequence: TGTGCCAGTAGTATAGATCAGGGGGAAAATTCACCCCTCCACTTT. Protein: CASSIDQGENSPLHF.